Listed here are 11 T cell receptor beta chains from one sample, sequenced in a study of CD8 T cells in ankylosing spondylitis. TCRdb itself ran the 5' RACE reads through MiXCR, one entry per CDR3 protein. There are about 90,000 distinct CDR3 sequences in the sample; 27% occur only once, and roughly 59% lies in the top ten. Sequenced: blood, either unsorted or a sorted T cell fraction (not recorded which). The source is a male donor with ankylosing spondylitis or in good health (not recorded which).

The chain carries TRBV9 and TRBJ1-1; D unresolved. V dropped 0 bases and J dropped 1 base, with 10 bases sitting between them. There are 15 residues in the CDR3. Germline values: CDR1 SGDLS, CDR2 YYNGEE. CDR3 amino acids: CASSVEGSRNTEAFF. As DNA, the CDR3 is TGTGCCAGCAGCGTAGAAGGCAGCCGGAACACTGAAGCTTTCTTT.

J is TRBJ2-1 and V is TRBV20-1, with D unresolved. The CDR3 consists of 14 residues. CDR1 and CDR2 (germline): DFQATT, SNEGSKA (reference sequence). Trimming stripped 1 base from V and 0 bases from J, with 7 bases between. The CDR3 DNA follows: TGCAGTGCTAGAGGCGGAAGCTCCTACAATGAGCAGTTCTTC. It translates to CSARGGSSYNEQFF.

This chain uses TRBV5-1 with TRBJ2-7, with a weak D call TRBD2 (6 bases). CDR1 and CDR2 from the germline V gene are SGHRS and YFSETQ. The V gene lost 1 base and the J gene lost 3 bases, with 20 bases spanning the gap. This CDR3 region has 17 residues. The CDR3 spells CASSLFLVVGRDYEQYF. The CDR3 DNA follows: TGCGCCAGCAGCTTGTTTTTGGTGGTCGGGAGAGACTACGAGCAGTACTTC.

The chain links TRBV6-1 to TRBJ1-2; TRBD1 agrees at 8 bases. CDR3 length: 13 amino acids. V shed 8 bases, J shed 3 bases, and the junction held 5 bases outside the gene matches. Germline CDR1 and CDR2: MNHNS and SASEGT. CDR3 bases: TGTGCCAGCCGGGGACAGGCATACTATGGCTACACCTTC. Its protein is CASRGQAYYGYTF.

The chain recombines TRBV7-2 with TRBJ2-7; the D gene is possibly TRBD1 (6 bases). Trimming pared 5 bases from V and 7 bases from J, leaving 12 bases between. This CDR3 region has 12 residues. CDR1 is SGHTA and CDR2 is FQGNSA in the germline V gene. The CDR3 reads CASSAAQGEQYV. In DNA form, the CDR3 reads TGTGCCAGCAGCGCCGCCCAGGGGGAGCAGTACGTC.

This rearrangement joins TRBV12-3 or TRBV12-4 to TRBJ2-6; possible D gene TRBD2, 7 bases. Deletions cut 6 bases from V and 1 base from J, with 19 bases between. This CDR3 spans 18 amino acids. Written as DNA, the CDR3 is TGTGCCAGCAGCCCCCAGGCGGGGGCGACTTCTGGGGCCAACGTCCTGACTTTC. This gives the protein CASSPQAGATSGANVLTF.

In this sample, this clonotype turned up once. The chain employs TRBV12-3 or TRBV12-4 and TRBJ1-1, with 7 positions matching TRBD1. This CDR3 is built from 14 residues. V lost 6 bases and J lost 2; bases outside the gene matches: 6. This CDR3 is CASSPGQKNTEAFF. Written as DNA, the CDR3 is TGTGCCAGCAGCCCGGGACAGAAAAACACTGAAGCTTTCTTT.

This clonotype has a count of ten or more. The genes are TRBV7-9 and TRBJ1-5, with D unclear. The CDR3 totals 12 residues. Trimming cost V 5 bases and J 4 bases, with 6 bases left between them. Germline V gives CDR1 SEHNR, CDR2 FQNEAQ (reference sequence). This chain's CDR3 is CASSPTNQPQHF. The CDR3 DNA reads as TGTGCCAGCAGCCCGACTAATCAGCCCCAGCATTTT.

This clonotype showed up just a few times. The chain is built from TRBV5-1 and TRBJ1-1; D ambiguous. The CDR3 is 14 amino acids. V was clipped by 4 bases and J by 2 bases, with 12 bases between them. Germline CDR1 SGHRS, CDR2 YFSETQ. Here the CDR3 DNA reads TGCGCCAGCAGCCTTGAGGTGGGAAACACTGAAGCTTTCTTT. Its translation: CASSLEVGNTEAFF.

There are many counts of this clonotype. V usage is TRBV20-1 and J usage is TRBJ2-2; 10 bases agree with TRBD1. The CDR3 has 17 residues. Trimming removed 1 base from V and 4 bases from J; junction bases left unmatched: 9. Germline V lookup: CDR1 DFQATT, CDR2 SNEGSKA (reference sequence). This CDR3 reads CSARVARTGGSTGELFF. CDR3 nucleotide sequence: TGCAGTGCTAGAGTCGCCAGGACAGGGGGTAGCACCGGGGAGCTGTTTTTT.

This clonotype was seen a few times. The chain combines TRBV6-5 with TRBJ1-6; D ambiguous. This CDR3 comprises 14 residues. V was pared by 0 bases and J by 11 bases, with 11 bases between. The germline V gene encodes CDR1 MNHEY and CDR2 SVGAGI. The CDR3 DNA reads TGTGCCAGCAGTTACTCGAGGTCGGATCCACCCCTCCACTTT. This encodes CASSYSRSDPPLHF.